This paragraph reports one T cell receptor (beta chain). The antigen it recognizes is unknown. One base away there is no much larger clone; base qualities are not given. TCRdb shows the sequencer as Illumina HiSeq 2500. Superscript III and a set of TRAV- and TRBV-specific primers were used to synthesize first-strand cDNA, so that both TCRalpha and TCRbeta chains were covered. TCRs were amplified with Phusion for about 22 PCR cycles using a constant-region primer together with the adapter attached to the V primers. The isolated mRNA was amplified using the MessageAmp II aRNA Amplification Kit, with in vitro transcription performed for 15 to 20 hours at 37 degrees C. The Dynabeads mRNA DIRECT Purification Kit was used to isolate mRNA for TCR sequencing. Indexed Illumina adapters were added in a second Phusion PCR of approximately 25 cycles, after which AMPure XP beads were used to purify the products. As for the original processing: Using custom Perl scripts, TCR sequences that encoded the same protein were pooled, out-of-frame sequences were dropped, and the abundance of each clonotype was calculated. Any TCR sequence backed by just one read was left out of the analysis. Shannon entropy, Gini index, clonality, richness, and the frequency of TCRs shared between repertoires were included as repertoire metrics. TCRdb redid the processing of the public reads, applying fastp at Q25 and MiXCR, and retained in-frame beta chains. A single entry per CDR3 protein holds the most common genes and DNA from its merged rows. The V and J calls were not made by the authors but by TCRdb's processing. The sample records tens of thousands of distinct CDR3 sequences, around 31% of which are singletons. In total, the top ten clones hold approximately 10% of the sample.

This record comes from a study of low-dose radiotherapy and immunotherapy resistance in tumors (dated by TCRdb to between 2021 and 2022). Describing the broader study: In Cohort 1, each fraction delivered 0.5 Gy every 2 weeks, and the prescribed total PTV dose was 6.5 Gy. Eight patients were included in the translational analysis, namely three from the first dose cohort plus the first five from the second dose cohort. Nivolumab was administered intravenously as a 240 mg flat dose every two weeks, and ipilimumab was administered intravenously at 1 mg/kg every six weeks. No randomization into treatment groups was done for the people taking part in the trial. Cohort 2 received 1 Gy per fraction every two weeks, with a total of 13 Gy over 26 weeks. Aspirin 300 mg was taken orally once daily by patients for four cycles, starting on cycle 1 day 1. Every two weeks, patients got intravenous cyclophosphamide at 200 mg/m2, given one day ahead of each radiation and immunotherapy administration.

The CDR3 goes from the cysteine to the phenylalanine over 13 residues. Only CDR3 DNA is held: 39 bases, read in frame from base 1. Sequences SGHVS (CDR1) and FNYEAQ (CDR2) are obtained from the germline V gene. V is cut back by 5 bases and J by 3 bases, with 1 base in the junction unmatched. The time point label corresponds to: before trial treatment. The donors took part in RACIN, a single-arm, phase I, dose-escalation trial that combined nivolumab, ipilimumab, aspirin, low-dose cyclophosphamide and low-dose radiotherapy. Patients were eligible if they had advanced solid tumors that were TIL-negative.

The chain couples TRBV7-6 to TRBJ1-1, and 9 junctional nucleotides match TRBD1. The source material was PBMCs, sampled before treatment. The origin of this receptor is a female donor with ovarian cancer. The sequence in DNA is TGTGCCAGCAGCAGACAGGGGGACACTGAAGCTTTCTTT. This translates into CASSRQGDTEAFF. Joined to the reference TRBV7-6 and TRBJ1-1 proteins, this CDR3 gives the full variable domain: GAGVSQSPRYKVTKRGQDVALRCDPISGHVSLYWYRQALGQGPEFLTYFNYEAQQDKSGLPNDRFSAERPEGSISTLTIQRTEQRDSAMYRCASSRQGDTEAFFGQGTRLTVV.